This T cell receptor (beta chain) was sequenced during a study of blood T cell repertoires in COVID-19. The CDR3 length is 13 residues. V lost 5 bases to trimming and J lost 2 bases, with 9 bases between them. Germline V gene data show CDR1 as SGHTA and CDR2 as FQGNSA. As handled by the study authors: Amplification of reference gene primers was used by the study to estimate nucleated cell counts. Assay: immunoSEQ multiplex PCR; the TCRdb copy retains only in-frame clones and omits some. Clonal size and the V and J genes are those of that table, whereas D and trimming came from the DNA. The table lists some 300,000 clones, approximately 90% of them singletons.

The rearrangement uses TRBV7-2 and TRBJ1-2; the D is unclear. Sequencing was performed on peripheral blood. This TCR was recovered from a woman in her thirties who had recovered from COVID-19. CDR3 bases: TGTGCCAGCAGCGTTACAACGAACTATGGCTACACCTTC. Protein sequence: CASSVTTNYGYTF. The full variable domain, completed using reference TRBV7-2 and TRBJ1-2, is GAGVSQSPSNKVTEKGKDVELRCDPISGHTALYWYRQSLGQGLEFLIYFQGNSAPDKSGLPSDRFSAERTGGSVSTLTIQRTQQEDSAVYLCASSVTTNYGYTFGSGTRLTVV.